A selection of T cell receptor beta chains follows, all from one sample in a study of blood T cell repertoires in COVID-19. Only in-frame clones appear in the TCRdb table, and some are missing; sequencing was by immunoSEQ multiplex PCR. Seen here are about 170,000 clones, roughly 83% observed once, and the top ten hold 4.4%. Sequences were obtained from PBMCs or T cells enriched from blood (not recorded which). Receptor source: a woman aged 50 to 60 who had recovered from COVID-19. Each CDR3 is given with its conserved first and last residue. Each record gives: clone size, J gene, D gene, V gene, CDR3 DNA, CDR3 protein. D genes are given only for firm matches. Clone size is not always given. Where it is, it says once, few, many or a class for expanded clones.

>NA|TRBJ2-5|NA|TRBV7-9
TGTGCCAGCACAAACCGGGGTTCCCAAGAGACCCAGTACTTC
CASTNRGSQETQYF
>once|TRBJ2-2|NA|TRBV21-1
TGTGCCAGCAGCTCCTCCGGGACAGGGGAGTCGGGGGAGCTGTTTTTT
CASSSSGTGESGELFF
>NA|TRBJ1-1|TRBD1|TRBV18
TGTGCCAGCTCACCAAAGGGGGCGAACACTGAAGCTTTCTTT
CASSPKGANTEAFF
>NA|TRBJ2-1|TRBD2|TRBV5-5
TGTGCCAGCAGCTTGGAATGGGGGGGCTCCTACAATGAGCAGTTCTTC
CASSLEWGGSYNEQFF
>NA|TRBJ1-2|TRBD1|TRBV6-5
TGTGCCAGCAGGGATGACAGGGGCAACTATGGCTACACCTTC
CASRDDRGNYGYTF
>NA|TRBJ1-1|NA|TRBV4-2
TGTGCCAGCAGCCAATCGGGGGAAGGAACTGAAGCTTTCTTT
CASSQSGEGTEAFF
>NA|TRBJ2-2|NA|TRBV4-3
TGCGCCAGCAGCCAAGACATTCCCGGGGAGCTGTTTTTT
CASSQDIPGELFF
>NA|TRBJ2-2|TRBD2|TRBV29-1
TGCAGCGTCGACGGGGGGGTAACCGGGGAGCTGTTTTTT
CSVDGGVTGELFF
>NA|TRBJ2-6|NA|TRBV5-6
TGTGCCACTCAGCGGGCTGGGGCCAACGTCCTGACTTTC
CATQRAGANVLTF
>NA|TRBJ1-5|TRBD1|TRBV29-1
TGCAGCGTTGAGACAGGGGTCAATCAGCCCCAGCATTTT
CSVETGVNQPQHF
>NA|TRBJ1-3|TRBD1|TRBV30
TGTGCCTGGGTTGGGACAGGGACTGGAAACACCATATATTTT
CAWVGTGTGNTIYF
>NA|TRBJ1-2|TRBD1|TRBV24-1
TGTGCCACCAGTGATTTTGAAGGACAGGACCCTGAGGGCTACACCTTC
CATSDFEGQDPEGYTF
>NA|TRBJ1-5|NA|TRBV19
TGTGCCAGTAGTGCAGGGGCCCGCAATCAGCCCCAGCATTTT
CASSAGARNQPQHF
>NA|TRBJ2-2|TRBD2|TRBV5-1
TGCGCCAGCAGGAGACTAGCGGGGGAGGCGGTGTCCGGGGAGCTGTTTTTT
CASRRLAGEAVSGELFF
>once|TRBJ1-1|NA|TRBV11-3
TGTGCCAGCAGCTTCGGGACAAACGCAGGGGAAGCTTTCTTT
CASSFGTNAGEAFF
>NA|TRBJ1-1|TRBD1|TRBV30
TGTGCCTGGGACAGGGGGCTTTACTTTGCTTTCTTT
CAWDRGLYFAFF
>NA|TRBJ2-3|TRBD1|TRBV7-2
TGTGCCAGCAGCTTTAGACAGGGTGATACGCAGTATTTT
CASSFRQGDTQYF